The clone carrying this T cell receptor (beta chain) was counted a few times. Antigen specificity is unknown. This sample's TCRbeta library carried unique molecular identifier barcodes. TCRdb analysed the PCR reads with MiXCR anew, one entry per CDR3 protein. This sample has 900,000 or so distinct CDR3 sequences, with roughly 16% found just once. The data belong to a study of T-cell reconstitution after alpha-beta-depleted transplantation in children. Notes on the study in general: Some patients owed their high day-60 TCRbeta diversity to surviving recipient T cells and thymic progenitors. Counts and diversity of T cells one year after transplant came mostly from newly produced T cells.

This receptor was identified in a male patient between 10 and 17 years old who had a stem cell transplant for acute lymphoblastic leukemia, so the T cells may come from the graft donor. The sequencing here drew on PBMCs, mostly from graft donor cells, taken 360 days after TCRalphabeta/CD19-depleted stem cell transplant.

CDR3 residues: CASSKGPRSQETQYF. The CDR3 DNA sequence: TGTGCCAGCAGCAAAGGCCCCCGGAGCCAAGAGACCCAGTACTTC. The chain carries TRBV11-2 and TRBJ2-5; D gene uncertain. The CDR3 sequence is 15 residues long. The germline V gene has CDR1 SGHAT and CDR2 FQNNGV. Deletions cut 5 bases from V and 1 base from J, with 14 bases between.